This T cell receptor (beta chain) was identified in a study of blood T cell repertoires in COVID-19. Background on the study: COVID-19 samples from acute and convalescent phases originated in the United States, Italy and Spain. PBMCs, B-cell-depleted T cells, or T cells were the source of the cDNA or gDNA that made up the material.

In the study's own analysis: Amplification from reference gene primers served as the basis for estimated nucleated cell counts. Using immunoSEQ multiplex PCR, the repertoire was profiled, and TCRdb retains in-frame clones only, with some absent. D and trimming come from the DNA, and the V and J calls and clone size come from that table. The profile shows about 200,000 clones, approximately 94% of them singletons. Seattle patient enrollment occurred during active infection, with longitudinal follow-up thereafter. V dropped 0 bases and J dropped 1; count of bases not matched to a gene: 7. Germline loops: CDR1 KGHSH, CDR2 LQKENI. The CDR3 is 18 amino acids.

V usage is TRBV18 and J usage is TRBJ2-1, with 9 positions matching TRBD2. The sequencing sample was made of peripheral blood. This receptor was obtained from a man younger than 45 with COVID-19, enrolled during active disease. The CDR3, as DNA: TGTGCCAGCTCACCACCGATGAGCGGGGGGCCTTCCTACAATGAGCAGTTCTTC. This gives the protein CASSPPMSGGPSYNEQFF.